The 25 T cell receptor beta chains reported below all come from one sample, sequenced in a study of cytomegalovirus exposure and HLA in healthy donors. Primers for the PCR totalled 60 Vbeta and 13 Jbeta. Libraries were prepared by immunoSEQ multiplex PCR; TCRdb keeps only in-frame clonotypes and omits some of them. This table holds under 130,000 clones, over 75% found once. Sequences were obtained from PBMCs. The origin of the receptors is a woman aged 40 to 49 in good health and CMV-seropositive.

The chain has TRBV28 and TRBJ2-1; 8 positions match TRBD2. Germline CDR1 MDHEN, CDR2 SYDVKM. The junction had 7 bases not matched to a gene; V was cut back by 5 bases and J by 4 bases. This CDR3 is 15 amino acids long. The CDR3 sequence is CASSASGRLYNEQFF. In DNA form, the CDR3 reads TGTGCCAGCAGTGCAAGCGGGAGACTTTACAATGAGCAGTTCTTC.

The V gene is TRBV5-1, the J gene TRBJ2-7; no clear D gene. CDR1 SGHRS and CDR2 YFSETQ come from the germline V gene. This CDR3 has 12 amino acids. V was clipped by 3 bases and J by 6 bases, with 10 bases between them. The CDR3 coding sequence is TGCGCCAGCAGCTCCCCCTCTCCCGAGCAGTACTTC. Amino acid sequence: CASSSPSPEQYF.

The chain employs TRBV10-3 and TRBJ2-3; TRBD2 agrees at 9 bases. CDR1 and CDR2 from the germline V gene are ENHRY and SYGVKD. V shed 10 bases and J 5 bases; nucleotides not matched to a gene: 16. CDR3 size: 16 residues. DNA for the CDR3: TGTGCCACCGGGGGGAGTAGCGGGGGCCAAGGAGATACGCAGTATTTT. This translates into CATGGSSGGQGDTQYF.

The chain combines TRBV11-3 with TRBJ1-3; D is possibly TRBD1 (5 bases). Germline V gene sequence: CDR1 SGHNT, CDR2 YENEEA. Trimming cost V 0 bases and J 1 base, with 16 bases left between them. CDR3 length: 18 amino acids. The CDR3, as DNA: TGTGCCAGCAGCTTAGATCAAGGGAGGGGCCCTTCTGGAAACACCATATATTTT. Translating gives CASSLDQGRGPSGNTIYF.

V usage is TRBV19 and J usage is TRBJ1-2, with D unclear. The germline V gene has CDR1 LNHDA and CDR2 SQIVND (reference sequence). Trimming pared 6 bases from V and 5 bases from J, leaving 16 bases between. This CDR3 comprises 14 residues. CDR3 sequence: CASSPLYREYGYTF. The CDR3, as DNA: TGTGCCAGTAGCCCCCTGTATCGGGAATATGGCTACACCTTC.

The chain recombines TRBV10-3 with TRBJ1-1; perhaps TRBD1 as D (6 bases). Looked up from germline, CDR1 is ENHRY and CDR2 is SYGVKD. The CDR3 is made up of 14 amino acids. V was cut by 11 bases and J by 0 bases, with 16 bases left in between. CDR3 bases: TGTGCCTCGGGGCAGGGGACCCTGAACACTGAAGCTTTCTTT. Protein product: CASGQGTLNTEAFF.

The V call is TRBV12-5, the J call TRBJ2-7; 9 positions agree with TRBD1. CDR3 size: 16 residues. The trim removed 3 bases at V and 0 bases at J, leaving 6 bases unmatched. Per the germline V gene, CDR1 is LGHNT and CDR2 is FRNRAP. CDR3 in amino acids: CASGLPTGGASYEQYF. The CDR3 bases are TGTGCTAGTGGTTTACCAACAGGGGGCGCCTCCTACGAGCAGTACTTC.

This clone showed up just a few times. The chain employs TRBV7-9 and TRBJ1-3; D possibly corresponds to TRBD1 (5 bases). The germline gives CDR1 SEHNR, CDR2 FQNEAQ (reference sequence). Trimming took off 1 base at V and 2 bases at J, with 12 bases between the two ends. This CDR3 comprises 16 residues. CDR3: CASSLVEGLTGNTIYF. DNA for the CDR3: TGTGCCAGCAGCTTAGTGGAGGGGTTAACTGGAAACACCATATATTTT.

CDR3 in amino acids: CSVRGGSSYNEQFF. The CDR3 DNA reads TGCAGCGTACGGGGGGGGAGCTCCTACAATGAGCAGTTCTTC. The chain carries TRBV29-1 and TRBJ2-1; 8 nucleotides line up with TRBD2. This CDR3 comprises 14 residues. J gave up 0 bases and V 6 bases, and 4 bases lay outside the gene matches. Germline V gene lookup returns CDR1 SQVTM and CDR2 ANQGSEA.

The chain joins TRBV2 to TRBJ1-3; D may be TRBD1 (6 bases). CDR1 is SNHLY and CDR2 is FYNNEI in the germline V gene. Trimming removed 6 bases from V and 0 bases from J, with 12 bases in between. The length of the CDR3 is 15 residues. This CDR3 is CASRQGGFSGNTIYF. In nucleotides, the CDR3 is TGTGCCAGCAGGCAAGGGGGATTCTCTGGAAACACCATATATTTT.

This clone came up once. The chain recombines TRBV6-1 with TRBJ1-5, with D tentatively TRBD1 (5 bases). CDR1 is MNHNS and CDR2 is SASEGT in the germline V gene. This CDR3 spans 16 amino acids. V lost 3 bases, J lost 5 bases, and 17 bases lay in between. The CDR3 region has the DNA TGTGCCAGCAGTGAGGTTTTAGGGGCTGGGGATCAGCCCCAGCATTTT. It yields the protein CASSEVLGAGDQPQHF.

The V and J genes are TRBV9 and TRBJ1-5; maybe TRBD1 (5 bases). Germline loops: CDR1 SGDLS, CDR2 YYNGEE. The CDR3 contains 15 residues. Deletions cut 0 bases from V and 3 bases from J, with 10 bases between. The CDR3 spells CASSVEGVDNQPQHF. The CDR3 bases are TGTGCCAGCAGCGTAGAAGGGGTCGACAATCAGCCCCAGCATTTT. The whole variable domain, remainder taken from reference TRBV9 and TRBJ1-5, is DSGVTQTPKHLITATGQRVTLRCSPRSGDLSVYWYQQSLDQGLQFLIQYYNGEERAKGNILERFSAQQFPDLHSELNLSSLELGDSALYFCASSVEGVDNQPQHFGDGTRLSIL.

The chain recombines TRBV5-1 with TRBJ1-2; no clear D. V was cut by 4 bases and J by 3 bases, with 13 bases left in between. Germline lookup yields CDR1 SGHRS and CDR2 YFSETQ. This CDR3 has 14 residues. As DNA, the CDR3 is TGCGCCAGCAGCACGCTCCCGGGAGACTATGGCTACACCTTC. Translating gives CASSTLPGDYGYTF. Full variable domain (rest looked up from reference TRBV5-1 and TRBJ1-2): KAGVTQTPRYLIKTRGQQVTLSCSPISGHRSVSWYQQTPGQGLQFLFEYFSETQRNKGNFPGRFSGRQFSNSRSEMNVSTLELGDSALYLCASSTLPGDYGYTFGSGTRLTVV.

The chain recombines TRBV12-2 with TRBJ2-5; TRBD1, the table's D call, lacks a check against the DNA. TRBV12-2 constitutes a pseudogene. The CDR3 contains 16 residues. The CDR3 protein is CASRLAHRGVEETQYF. CDR3 nucleotide sequence: TGTGCAAGTCGCTTAGCCCACAGGGGAGTGGAGGAGACCCAGTACTTC.

The chain recombines TRBV19 with TRBJ1-4; 8 nucleotides align to TRBD1. Germline V gene data show CDR1 as LNHDA and CDR2 as SQIVND (reference sequence). The CDR3 is 14 residues long. J gave up 9 bases and V 5 bases, and 8 bases lay outside the gene matches. The CDR3 nucleotides are TGTGCCAGTAGTCCTGCCCGGACAGGGCAAAAACTGTTTTTT. Protein sequence: CASSPARTGQKLFF.

The J gene is TRBJ1-2, the V gene TRBV5-8; D is ambiguous. From germline, CDR1 is SGHTS and CDR2 YDEGEE. V was shortened by 3 bases and J by 1 base, with 10 bases between the two germline ends. The CDR3 is made up of 14 amino acids. This CDR3 is CASSSQAYNYGYTF. CDR3 coding DNA: TGTGCCAGCAGCTCCCAGGCTTATAACTATGGCTACACCTTC.

The CDR3 DNA is TGTGCCAGCAGCCAAGATCCCCAGGCCGAGTATGGCTACACCTTC. It specifies CASSQDPQAEYGYTF. This chain uses TRBV4-2 with TRBJ1-2, with no clear D. V lost 0 bases, J lost 5 bases, and 13 bases lay in between. The CDR3 loop spans 15 amino acids. Germline V gene sequence: CDR1 LGHNA, CDR2 YNFKEQ.

This clone was detected only a few times. The chain links TRBV27 to TRBJ2-7; possible D gene TRBD2, 6 bases. CDR3 length equals 15 residues. Trimming removed 4 bases at V and 3 bases at J, with 16 bases between. The V gene's germline CDR1 is MNHEY and CDR2 SMNVEV (reference sequence). CDR3 protein: CASSYPGVPNYEQYF. CDR3 coding DNA: TGTGCCAGCAGTTACCCGGGAGTACCAAACTACGAGCAGTACTTC.

V and J are TRBV19 and TRBJ1-1; no clear D. Germline values: CDR1 LNHDA, CDR2 SQIVND (reference sequence). This CDR3 spans 15 amino acids. The V end was cut by 3 bases, the J end by 1 base, with 12 bases between. The CDR3 protein is CASSIMFGQNTEAFF. The CDR3 nucleotides are TGTGCCAGTAGTATCATGTTTGGGCAGAACACTGAAGCTTTCTTT.

The chain is built from TRBV29-1 and TRBJ1-1; unclear D gene. The CDR3 loop spans 12 amino acids. V dropped 0 bases and J dropped 5 bases, with 7 bases sitting between them. From germline, CDR1 is SQVTM and CDR2 ANQGSEA. This CDR3 is CSVEDRFTEAFF. CDR3 bases: TGCAGCGTTGAAGATCGTTTTACTGAAGCTTTCTTT.

The genes are TRBV7-3 and TRBJ2-1; TRBD1 matches 7 bases. The CDR3 contains 16 residues. Per germline, CDR1 SGHTA and CDR2 FQGTGA. The junction had 16 bases not matched to a gene; V was cut back by 5 bases and J by 9 bases. In nucleotides, the CDR3 is TGTGCCAGCAGCCCCGGCCCCCAGACAGGGCAAGGTGAGCAGTTCTTC. Amino acid sequence: CASSPGPQTGQGEQFF.

The chain uses TRBV27 and TRBJ1-2; TRBD1 agrees at 10 bases. The CDR3 has 14 residues. V was clipped by 5 bases and J by 7 bases; unmatched bases: 7. Germline lookup yields CDR1 MNHEY and CDR2 SMNVEV (reference sequence). CDR3: CASSKRQGALGYTF. CDR3 DNA sequence: TGTGCCAGCAGTAAAAGACAGGGGGCTCTTGGCTACACCTTC.

V and J are TRBV10-3 and TRBJ2-5; a weak D match, TRBD1 (6 bases). TRBJ2-7 explains the end of the DNA better; the J call may be wrong. This CDR3 is 14 amino acids long. The V gene's germline CDR1 is ENHRY and CDR2 SYGVKD. The CDR3 here is CAISPRRGSYEQYF. In DNA, the CDR3 is TGTGCCATCAGTCCACGAAGGGGGTCCTACGAGCAGTACTTC.

The count of this clone is one. The chain joins TRBV7-9 to TRBJ2-2, with 8 bases identical to TRBD1. Germline V gene sequence: CDR1 SEHNR, CDR2 FQNEAQ (reference sequence). The CDR3 totals 16 residues. The ends lost 4 bases at V and 0 bases at J; junction bases unmatched: 4. The CDR3, as DNA: TGTGCCAGCAGCTACGACAGGGGAACGAACACCGGGGAGCTGTTTTTT. Protein: CASSYDRGTNTGELFF.

The V and J genes are TRBV2 and TRBJ1-5; D possibly corresponds to TRBD1 (6 bases). V lost 2 bases and J lost 3, with 17 bases in between. Germline assignment: CDR1 SNHLY and CDR2 FYNNEI. CDR3 length equals 17 residues. The CDR3 DNA reads as TGTGCCAGCAGTGAATTTTTAGGGCAGGGGCCCAATCAGCCCCAGCATTTT. It codes for CASSEFLGQGPNQPQHF.